Each of the 18 T cell receptor beta chains below was sequenced from the same sample in a study of shared clonotypes between healthy human individuals (dated by TCRdb to 2020 to 2021). CD8 naive samples were obtained by positive selection for CCR7 among CD45RO-negative cells, yielding a CD45RA+CCR7+ population from which TemRA cells were excluded. Library preparation employed the immunoSEQ multiplex PCR assay. TCRdb mirrors the immuneACCESS table, restricted to in-frame sequences. Some clones are absent from its copies; in checked studies, under half trace to an unresolved V gene, and the reason for the others is unknown. This sample has roughly 2.1 million clones in its table, and under 95% of those were observed once. 1.5% to 2% of the sample rests with the top ten. The source material was naive CD8+ T cells from PBMCs. Per the publication, the cell subset or site label means: CD45RA+CCR7+. Receptors were obtained from a man younger than 30 in good health. Some clones in this sample may be carry-over from other donors' samples.

This clone is a singleton in its sample. This chain uses TRBV5-5 with TRBJ2-7; 7 bases line up with TRBD2. Germline CDR1 SGHKS, CDR2 YYEKEE (reference sequence). This CDR3 contains 16 residues. V shed 0 bases, J shed 6 bases, and the junction held 12 bases outside the gene matches. The CDR3 reads CASSLAGSSGPTEQYF. The CDR3 DNA is TGTGCCAGCAGCTTGGCCGGCTCTAGCGGCCCCACCGAGCAGTACTTC.

The chain uses TRBV5-6 and TRBJ1-1; 8 nucleotides line up with TRBD1. Germline trimming cut 4 bases from V and 4 bases from J; bases unmatched to any gene: 3. The CDR3 is 13 amino acids. Germline CDR1 is SGHDT and CDR2 is YYEEEE. CDR3 protein: CASSPGTGTEAFF. Here the CDR3 DNA reads TGTGCCAGCAGCCCCGGGACAGGCACTGAAGCTTTCTTT.

This chain connects TRBV11-2 to TRBJ1-1, with TRBD1 as a possible D gene (6 bases). CDR1 and CDR2 from the germline V gene are SGHAT and FQNNGV. V lost 7 bases and J lost 3, with 18 bases in between. The CDR3 has 15 residues. Here the CDR3 DNA reads TGTGCCAGCATCGAGAGGGGGGGGCCCTACACTGAAGCTTTCTTT. Protein sequence: CASIERGGPYTEAFF.

The gene calls are TRBV7-2 and TRBJ1-1; possible D gene TRBD1, 6 bases. Germline V gene lookup returns CDR1 SGHTA and CDR2 FQGNSA. The CDR3 extends over 13 amino acids. Deletions cut 5 bases from V and 8 bases from J, with 15 bases between. In nucleotides, the CDR3 is TGTGCCAGCAGCGGGAGCGGACAGCTCGAAGCTTTCTTT. Encoded protein: CASSGSGQLEAFF.

The V call is TRBV28, the J call TRBJ2-2, with a tentative D call TRBD2 (6 bases). The CDR3 spans 14 residues. Germline-derived CDR1 and CDR2 are MDHEN and SYDVKM. The V end was cut by 7 bases, the J end by 1 base, with 10 bases between. CDR3 region: CASTGGMNTGELFF. The CDR3 DNA follows: TGTGCCAGCACTGGGGGGATGAACACCGGGGAGCTGTTTTTT.

The V call is TRBV5-1, the J call TRBJ2-3, with D hard to call. CDR1 and CDR2 from the germline V gene are SGHRS and YFSETQ. Trimming left V 3 bases short and J 0 bases short, with 8 bases between. The length of the CDR3 is 14 residues. In nucleotides, the CDR3 is TGCGCCAGCAGCTGGCTAATAAGCACAGATACGCAGTATTTT. Protein: CASSWLISTDTQYF.

The chain combines TRBV28 with TRBJ2-3; tentative D call: TRBD1 (6 bases). The V and J ends lost 6 bases and 5 bases respectively, with 18 bases between them. Germline lookup yields CDR1 MDHEN and CDR2 SYDVKM. CDR3 size: 15 residues. In DNA, the CDR3 is TGTGCCAGCAGAATTGGACAGCCAATTGAAGATACGCAGTATTTT. Encoded protein: CASRIGQPIEDTQYF.

The chain uses TRBV7-9 and TRBJ2-2, with TRBD2 as a possible D gene (5 bases). Germline V gene data show CDR1 as SEHNR and CDR2 as FQNEAQ (reference sequence). V lost 4 bases and J lost 6, with 15 bases in between. The CDR3 contains 15 residues. The DNA for the CDR3 is TGTGCCAGCAGCTCACATCCGCACGGGGCCGGGGAGCTGTTTTTT. Amino acids: CASSSHPHGAGELFF.

The rearrangement links TRBV19 to TRBJ1-2; D unresolved. This CDR3 has 17 residues. The germline V and J ends were trimmed by 6 bases and 1 base, with 21 bases remaining between them. Germline V gene data show CDR1 as LNHDA and CDR2 as SQIVND (reference sequence). Here the CDR3 DNA reads TGTGCCAGTAGCCCACTTTCTATGGACTGGAGTAACTATGGCTACACCTTC. Its translation: CASSPLSMDWSNYGYTF.

In DNA, the CDR3 is TGTGCCAGCAGTCCGGGACCTAGGGGTGGGGAGACCCAGTACTTC. Its protein product is CASSPGPRGGETQYF. V is TRBV6-5 and J is TRBJ2-5, with D possibly being TRBD1 or TRBD2 (5 bases each). The CDR3 runs to 15 residues. Trimming removed 5 bases at V and 5 bases at J, with 18 bases between. Looked up from germline, CDR1 is MNHEY and CDR2 is SVGAGI.

The chain carries TRBV14 and TRBJ2-5, with 9 bases fitting TRBD1. The CDR3 contains 18 residues. The V segment lost 0 bases and the J segment 1 base; nucleotides outside the gene matches: 9. CDR1 is SGHDN, CDR2 FVKESK, per germline. This CDR3 reads CASSQDGTGSSGQETQYF. The CDR3 DNA sequence: TGTGCCAGCAGCCAAGACGGGACAGGGTCCAGCGGCCAAGAGACCCAGTACTTC.

The chain links TRBV5-8 to TRBJ1-5; TRBD1 matches 8 bases. Germline CDR1 is SGHTS and CDR2 is YDEGEE. Trimming removed 4 bases from V and 0 bases from J; junction bases left unmatched: 15. There are 19 residues in the CDR3. The CDR3, as DNA: TGTGCCAGCAGCCTTTCGTCGGGACAGGCGGTTTATAGCAATCAGCCCCAGCATTTT. It translates to CASSLSSGQAVYSNQPQHF.

The V call is TRBV4-3, the J call TRBJ1-2, with D tentatively TRBD1 (6 bases). Germline values: CDR1 LGHNA, CDR2 YSLEER. With 5 bases removed from V and 4 bases from J, the gap between germline ends came to 14 bases. This CDR3 has 14 residues. The CDR3 DNA sequence: TGCGCCAGCAGCTTCGACAGGTCAGGCTATGGCTACACCTTC. This codes for CASSFDRSGYGYTF.

This chain joins TRBV7-9 and TRBJ1-1, with D maybe TRBD1 (5 bases). Germline V gives CDR1 SEHNR, CDR2 FQNEAQ (reference sequence). V lost 3 bases and J 5 bases, leaving 16 bases between the germline ends. This CDR3 is 15 amino acids long. In nucleotides, the CDR3 is TGTGCCAGCAGCTTCGATCCCAGGGTGGATACTGAAGCTTTCTTT. Protein sequence: CASSFDPRVDTEAFF.

This clone has just a few counts. The rearrangement joins TRBV4-1 to TRBJ1-1, with D perhaps matching TRBD1 (5 bases). V lost 4 bases and J lost 0, with 9 bases in between. CDR3 size: 14 residues. Germline V gene sequence: CDR1 MGHRA, CDR2 YSYEKL. The CDR3 bases are TGCGCCAGCAGCCTGGGGACGCTGAACACTGAAGCTTTCTTT. This encodes CASSLGTLNTEAFF.

Comment on this clone: Within the sample, other DNA sequences also encode this same CDR3. The rearrangement joins TRBV7-2 to TRBJ2-7; 11 nucleotides match TRBD2. The CDR3 has 15 amino acids. The germline gives CDR1 SGHTA, CDR2 FQGNSA. The ends lost 4 bases at V and 1 base at J; junction bases unmatched: 3. DNA of the CDR3: TGTGCCAGCAGCTGGGGACTAGCGGCGTCCTACGAGCAGTACTTC. Protein: CASSWGLAASYEQYF.

The V gene is TRBV9, the J gene TRBJ2-5; D may correspond to TRBD1 or TRBD2 (5 bases each). V lost 4 bases and J 5 bases, leaving 15 bases between the germline ends. The CDR3 is 14 amino acids. Germline-derived CDR1 and CDR2 are SGDLS and YYNGEE. The DNA for the CDR3 is TGTGCCAGCAGCATCGCTGGGGGTAGCGAGACCCAGTACTTC. This sequence encodes CASSIAGGSETQYF. The entire variable domain, with the rest obtained from reference TRBV9 and TRBJ2-5, is as follows: DSGVTQTPKHLITATGQRVTLRCSPRSGDLSVYWYQQSLDQGLQFLIQYYNGEERAKGNILERFSAQQFPDLHSELNLSSLELGDSALYFCASSIAGGSETQYFGPGTRLLVL.

V gene TRBV7-9 combines with J gene TRBJ2-7; tentatively, D is TRBD2 (5 bases). The CDR3 runs to 15 residues. From germline, CDR1 is SEHNR and CDR2 FQNEAQ (reference sequence). V lost 2 bases, J lost 6 bases, and 17 bases lay in between. CDR3 sequence: CASSLYEGPPSEQYF. CDR3 coding DNA: TGTGCCAGCAGCTTATATGAGGGCCCACCTTCCGAGCAGTACTTC.